This T cell receptor (beta chain) was observed in a study of blood T cell repertoires in COVID-19. This CDR3 is built from 14 residues. CDR1 is SGHNT, CDR2 YYREEE, per germline (reference sequence). J lost 1 base, V lost 4 bases, and 4 bases had no gene match. Clones were sequenced by immunoSEQ multiplex PCR, and TCRdb holds only the in-frame ones, with some missing. This sample carries roughly 120,000 clones, about 85% of them seen once, and the ten largest clones take 1.1% to 1.5%. This rearrangement joins TRBV5-4 to TRBJ1-1; 7 bases are a match to TRBD1. The sequenced sample consisted of peripheral blood. This clonotype was sampled from a man aged 35-49 years with acute or convalescent COVID-19. The DNA of the CDR3 is TGTGCCAGCAGCCCCAGACAGGGGAACACTGAAGCTTTCTTT. Encoded protein: CASSPRQGNTEAFF.